This TCR beta chain was observed in a study of Graves' ophthalmopathy and Graves' hyperthyroidism. Points from the study as a whole: The authors also found most expanded thyroid clonotypes above 0.001 frequency in blood.

V was pared by 3 bases and J by 7 bases, with 13 bases between. This CDR3 has 15 amino acids. CDR1 and CDR2 (germline): LNHDA, SQIVND (reference sequence). Presentation of ophthalmopathy in the donors involved moderate-to-severe activity, CAS ≥3, NOSPECS ≥4 and a duration under 3 months. PBMCs were obtained from about 9.4 ml of fresh peripheral blood. There are a few counts of this clonotype. Its matching antigen is unknown. Amplification from RNA transcripts yielded the TCR beta CDR3 regions. HTBI primers served in a first-round RT-PCR, which a second-round multiplex PCR followed. TCRdb analysed the multiplex PCR reads with MiXCR anew, one entry per CDR3 protein. Of about 740,000 distinct CDR3 sequences listed, roughly two fifths were seen once; the top ten hold about 40%.

The clonotype was recovered from an adult man with Graves' ophthalmopathy. The chain recombines TRBV19 with TRBJ1-6; D uncertain. The source material was peripheral blood. This CDR3 is CASSIVWTQNSPLHF. The CDR3 bases are TGTGCCAGTAGTATTGTATGGACCCAGAATTCACCCCTCCACTTT.